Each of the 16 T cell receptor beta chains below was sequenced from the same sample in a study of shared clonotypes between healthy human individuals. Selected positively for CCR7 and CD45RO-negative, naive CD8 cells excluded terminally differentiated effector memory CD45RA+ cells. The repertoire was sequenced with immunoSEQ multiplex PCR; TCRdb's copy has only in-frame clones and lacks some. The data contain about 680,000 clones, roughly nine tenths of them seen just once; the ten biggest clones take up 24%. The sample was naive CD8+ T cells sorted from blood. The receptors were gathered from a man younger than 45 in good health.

The CDR3 region has the DNA TGCGCCAGCAGGCGCGGGACTAGCGGTTCAGATACGCAGTATTTT. Translating it yields CASRRGTSGSDTQYF. The chain uses TRBV5-1 and TRBJ2-3, with TRBD2 matching 11 bases. V shed 5 bases and J 4 bases; nucleotides not matched to a gene: 6. There are 15 residues in the CDR3. Looked up from germline, CDR1 is SGHRS and CDR2 is YFSETQ.

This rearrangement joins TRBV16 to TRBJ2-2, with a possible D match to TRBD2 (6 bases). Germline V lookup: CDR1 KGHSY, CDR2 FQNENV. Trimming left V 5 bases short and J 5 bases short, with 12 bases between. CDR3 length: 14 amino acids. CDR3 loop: CASSSTSFTGELFF. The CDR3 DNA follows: TGTGCCAGCAGCTCGACTAGTTTTACCGGGGAGCTGTTTTTT.

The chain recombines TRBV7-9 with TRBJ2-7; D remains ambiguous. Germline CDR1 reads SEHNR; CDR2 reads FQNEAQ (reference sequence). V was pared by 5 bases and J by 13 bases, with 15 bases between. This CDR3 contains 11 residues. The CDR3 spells CASSPGREIYF. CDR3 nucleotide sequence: TGTGCCAGCAGCCCCGGCCGCGAGATATACTTC.

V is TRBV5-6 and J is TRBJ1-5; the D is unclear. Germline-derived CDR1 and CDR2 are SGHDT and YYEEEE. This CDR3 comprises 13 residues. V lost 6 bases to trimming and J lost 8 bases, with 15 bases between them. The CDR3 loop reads CASTAARPKPQHF. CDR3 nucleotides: TGTGCCAGCACCGCGGCCCGGCCGAAGCCCCAGCATTTT.

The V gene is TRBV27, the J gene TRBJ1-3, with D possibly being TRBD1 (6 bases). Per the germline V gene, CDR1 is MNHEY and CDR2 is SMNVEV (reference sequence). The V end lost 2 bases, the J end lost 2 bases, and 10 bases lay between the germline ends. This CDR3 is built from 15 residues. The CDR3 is CASSLRGGPGNTIYF. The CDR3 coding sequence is TGTGCCAGCAGTTTACGAGGGGGGCCTGGAAACACCATATATTTT.

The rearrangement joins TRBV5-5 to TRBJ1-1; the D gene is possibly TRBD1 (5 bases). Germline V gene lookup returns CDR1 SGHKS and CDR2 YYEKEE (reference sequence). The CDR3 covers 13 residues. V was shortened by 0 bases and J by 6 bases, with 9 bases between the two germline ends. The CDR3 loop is CASSLGDSAEAFF. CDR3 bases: TGTGCCAGCAGCTTGGGTGACAGCGCTGAAGCTTTCTTT.

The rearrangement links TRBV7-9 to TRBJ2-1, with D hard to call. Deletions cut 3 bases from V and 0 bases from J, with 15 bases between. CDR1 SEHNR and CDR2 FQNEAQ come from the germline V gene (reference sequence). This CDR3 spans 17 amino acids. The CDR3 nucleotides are TGTGCCAGCAGCTTTAGGCCGGTTGCTAGCTCCTACAATGAGCAGTTCTTC. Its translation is CASSFRPVASSYNEQFF.

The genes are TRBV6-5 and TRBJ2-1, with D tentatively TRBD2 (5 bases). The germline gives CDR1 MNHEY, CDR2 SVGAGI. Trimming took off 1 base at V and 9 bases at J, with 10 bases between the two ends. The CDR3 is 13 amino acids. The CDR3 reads CASSYYPGGEQFF. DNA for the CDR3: TGTGCCAGCAGTTACTATCCCGGAGGTGAGCAGTTCTTC.

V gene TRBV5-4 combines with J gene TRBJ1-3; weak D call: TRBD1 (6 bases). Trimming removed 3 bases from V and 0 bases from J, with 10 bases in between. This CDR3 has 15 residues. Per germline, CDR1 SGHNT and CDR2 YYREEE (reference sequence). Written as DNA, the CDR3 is TGTGCCAGCAGCTCCGGGGGGCCCTCTGGAAACACCATATATTTT. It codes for CASSSGGPSGNTIYF.

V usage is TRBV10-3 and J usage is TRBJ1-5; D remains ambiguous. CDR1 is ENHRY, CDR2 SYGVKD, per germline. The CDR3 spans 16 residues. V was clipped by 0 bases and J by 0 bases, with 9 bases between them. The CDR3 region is CAISESEDYSNQPQHF. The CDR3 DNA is TGTGCCATCAGTGAGTCGGAAGATTATAGCAATCAGCCCCAGCATTTT.

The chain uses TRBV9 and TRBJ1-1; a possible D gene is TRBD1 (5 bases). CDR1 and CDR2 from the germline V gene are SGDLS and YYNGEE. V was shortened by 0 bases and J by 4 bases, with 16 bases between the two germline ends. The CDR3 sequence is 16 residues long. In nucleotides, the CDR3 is TGTGCCAGCAGCGTAGACGATGACAGCGTGTTCACTGAAGCTTTCTTT. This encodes CASSVDDDSVFTEAFF. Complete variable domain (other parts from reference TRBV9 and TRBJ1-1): DSGVTQTPKHLITATGQRVTLRCSPRSGDLSVYWYQQSLDQGLQFLIQYYNGEERAKGNILERFSAQQFPDLHSELNLSSLELGDSALYFCASSVDDDSVFTEAFFGQGTRLTVV.

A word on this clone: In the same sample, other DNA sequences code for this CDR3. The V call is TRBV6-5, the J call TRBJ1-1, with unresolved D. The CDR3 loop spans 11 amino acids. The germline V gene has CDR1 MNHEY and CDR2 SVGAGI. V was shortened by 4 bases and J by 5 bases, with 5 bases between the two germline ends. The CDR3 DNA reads TGTGCCAGCAGTTTAGGGACTGAAGCTTTCTTT. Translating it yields CASSLGTEAFF.

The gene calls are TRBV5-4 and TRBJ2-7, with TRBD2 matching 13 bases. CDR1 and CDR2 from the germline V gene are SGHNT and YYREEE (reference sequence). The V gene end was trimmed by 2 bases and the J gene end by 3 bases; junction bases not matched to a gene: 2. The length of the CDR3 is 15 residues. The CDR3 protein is CASSFRTSGSYEQYF. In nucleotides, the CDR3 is TGTGCCAGCAGCTTCAGGACTAGCGGGAGCTACGAGCAGTACTTC.

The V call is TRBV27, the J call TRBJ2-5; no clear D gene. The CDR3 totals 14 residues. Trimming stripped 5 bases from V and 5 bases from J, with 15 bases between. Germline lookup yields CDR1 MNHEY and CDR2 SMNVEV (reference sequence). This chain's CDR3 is CASSPTMPRETQYF. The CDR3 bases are TGTGCCAGCAGTCCGACAATGCCGCGGGAGACCCAGTACTTC.

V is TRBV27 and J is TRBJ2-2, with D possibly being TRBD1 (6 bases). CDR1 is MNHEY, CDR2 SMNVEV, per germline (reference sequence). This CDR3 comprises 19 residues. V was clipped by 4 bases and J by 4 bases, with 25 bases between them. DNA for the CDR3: TGTGCCAGCAGTTCATATAAGACAGGTCCTAGGGCCTTCACCGGGGAGCTGTTTTTT. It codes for CASSSYKTGPRAFTGELFF.

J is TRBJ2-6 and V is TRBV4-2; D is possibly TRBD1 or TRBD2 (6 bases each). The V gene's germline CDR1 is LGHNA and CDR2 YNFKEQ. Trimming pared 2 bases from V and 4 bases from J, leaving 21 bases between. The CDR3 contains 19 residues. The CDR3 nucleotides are TGTGCCAGCAGCCAACCGCTCGGACAGTTGGCGGGAGGGGCCAACGTCCTGACTTTC. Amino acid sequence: CASSQPLGQLAGGANVLTF.